The 22 T cell receptor beta chains reported below all come from one sample, sequenced in a study of lymphopenia after photon versus proton radiotherapy. TCRdb keeps only in-frame clones here, not all; method: immunoSEQ multiplex PCR. The sample has tens of thousands of clones, approximately 92% seen once. Material: peripheral blood, obtained from a patient treated with photon-based radiotherapy. Receptors were obtained from a woman aged 40-49 years with cholangiocarcinoma.

The chain couples TRBV29-1 to TRBJ2-5; 8 bases are shared with TRBD1. The J segment lost 1 base and the V segment lost 6 bases, leaving 7 bases of the junction unmatched. The CDR3 is 14 amino acids. The V gene's germline CDR1 is SQVTM and CDR2 ANQGSEA. As DNA, the CDR3 is TGCAGCGTCGGGACAGGAGAATCCCAAGAGACCCAGTACTTC. The encoded protein is CSVGTGESQETQYF.

The sample holds one count of this clone. V gene TRBV9 combines with J gene TRBJ1-3; D possibly corresponds to TRBD1 (6 bases). The CDR3 is made up of 17 amino acids. V dropped 0 bases and J dropped 1 base, with 14 bases sitting between them. From germline, CDR1 is SGDLS and CDR2 YYNGEE. The CDR3 nucleotides read TGTGCCAGCAGCGTAGGGGGCAGGGGAGGTTCTGGAAACACCATATATTTT. It encodes CASSVGGRGGSGNTIYF.

The chain has TRBV28 and TRBJ2-1; 7 positions match TRBD2. CDR1 is MDHEN, CDR2 SYDVKM, per germline. V gave up 2 bases and J gave up 4 bases; unmatched junction bases: 14. This CDR3 has 18 residues. CDR3 coding DNA: TGTGCCAGCAGTTTACTGGCGGGAGCGGTATGGCTTTACAATGAGCAGTTCTTC. Translated: CASSLLAGAVWLYNEQFF.

The chain employs TRBV19 and TRBJ2-6, with a possible D match to TRBD1 (5 bases). Trimming shortened V by 1 base and J by 0 bases, and 10 bases separated the two germline ends. This CDR3 is 17 amino acids long. Per germline, CDR1 LNHDA and CDR2 SQIVND (reference sequence). The CDR3 loop is CASSIGTTYSGANVLTF. The DNA for the CDR3 is TGTGCCAGTAGTATAGGGACAACCTACTCTGGGGCCAACGTCCTGACTTTC. The full variable domain, rest sourced from reference TRBV19 and TRBJ2-6, is DGGITQSPKYLFRKEGQNVTLSCEQNLNHDAMYWYRQDPGQGLRLIYYSQIVNDFQKGDIAEGYSVSREKKESFPLTVTSAQKNPTAFYLCASSIGTTYSGANVLTFGAGSRLTVL.

V usage is TRBV7-8 and J usage is TRBJ2-3, with 12 bases that match TRBD2. The J segment lost 5 bases and the V segment lost 4 bases, leaving 13 bases of the junction unmatched. The CDR3 totals 18 residues. CDR1 is SGHVS and CDR2 is FQNEAQ in the germline V gene. The CDR3 DNA reads TGTGCCAGCAGCTCCGCCCGACTACTAGCGGGAGGACAAGATACGCAGTATTTT. This sequence encodes CASSSARLLAGGQDTQYF.

The CDR3 sequence: CASSSAPDPTREQYF. As DNA, the CDR3 is TGTGCCAGCAGCTCCGCCCCGGACCCAACGAGGGAGCAGTACTTC. The gene calls are TRBV7-2 and TRBJ2-7; no definite D call. The germline gives CDR1 SGHTA, CDR2 FQGNSA. CDR3 length: 15 residues. V was clipped by 4 bases and J by 7 bases, with 20 bases between them.

The J gene is TRBJ2-7, the V gene TRBV7-6, with 7 nucleotides matching TRBD1. Germline assignment: CDR1 SGHVS and CDR2 FNYEAQ. Losses at the gene ends were 3 bases for V and 6 bases for J; bases not matched to a gene: 5. The CDR3 consists of 13 residues. The CDR3 sequence is CASSFDRAGEQYF. In nucleotides, the CDR3 is TGTGCCAGCAGCTTTGACAGGGCGGGCGAGCAGTACTTC.

This rearrangement joins TRBV10-3 to TRBJ2-1; TRBD2 agrees at 7 bases. CDR3 size: 15 residues. CDR1 and CDR2 from the germline V gene are ENHRY and SYGVKD. With V trimmed by 3 bases and J by 2 bases, 4 bases remained unmatched. CDR3 in amino acids: CAISDSGGTYNEQFF. The CDR3 region has the DNA TGTGCCATCAGTGACTCGGGGGGAACCTACAATGAGCAGTTCTTC.

The chain has TRBV9 and TRBJ2-7; TRBD1 aligns across 9 bases. The germline V gene encodes CDR1 SGDLS and CDR2 YYNGEE. The CDR3 consists of 16 residues. The trim removed 0 bases at V and 6 bases at J, leaving 10 bases unmatched. CDR3 amino acids: CASSVGEGTGPREQYF. The CDR3 DNA sequence: TGTGCCAGCAGCGTAGGGGAGGGGACAGGGCCTCGCGAGCAGTACTTC.

The chain uses TRBV18 and TRBJ1-2; tentative D call: TRBD1 (5 bases). This CDR3 is 13 amino acids long. Between the trimmed V and J ends, which lost 3 bases and 1 base, there was a span of 6 bases. Germline V CDR1 and CDR2: KGHSH, LQKENI. The CDR3 loop reads CASSPTDNYGYTF. In DNA, the CDR3 is TGTGCCAGCTCACCGACAGATAACTATGGCTACACCTTC.

CDR3 protein: CASRVRGTSAAGNTIYF. The CDR3 nucleotides are TGTGCCAGCAGGGTCCGGGGGACGTCTGCGGCTGGAAACACCATATATTTT. The V call is TRBV5-8, the J call TRBJ1-3; D is perhaps TRBD1 (5 bases). Per germline, CDR1 SGHTS and CDR2 YDEGEE. CDR3 length equals 17 residues. Trimming pared 5 bases from V and 2 bases from J, leaving 20 bases between.

The V call is TRBV27, the J call TRBJ2-1; D could derive from TRBD1 or TRBD2 (5 bases each). Per the germline V gene, CDR1 is MNHEY and CDR2 is SMNVEV (reference sequence). CDR3 size: 13 residues. Trimming removed 1 base from V and 9 bases from J, with 10 bases in between. The CDR3 DNA sequence: TGTGCCAGCAGTTTATATGGGGACGGTGAGCAGTTCTTC. Translated: CASSLYGDGEQFF.

Only one count was recorded for this clone. The gene calls are TRBV7-9 and TRBJ1-5, with 8 bases aligning to TRBD1. V lost 2 bases, J lost 2 bases, and 5 bases stayed unmatched. CDR1 and CDR2 (germline): SEHNR, FQNEAQ (reference sequence). The CDR3 has 16 residues. This CDR3 is CASSLQGAQGNQPQHF. In DNA, the CDR3 is TGTGCCAGCAGCTTACAGGGGGCGCAGGGCAATCAGCCCCAGCATTTT.

The chain combines TRBV7-6 with TRBJ2-7, with D possibly called TRBD1 or TRBD2 (6 bases each). CDR3 length equals 15 residues. CDR1 SGHVS and CDR2 FNYEAQ come from the germline V gene. With 1 base removed from V and 4 bases from J, the gap between germline ends came to 14 bases. The CDR3 spells CASSLGPGAGYEQYF. The CDR3 DNA follows: TGTGCCAGCAGCTTAGGGCCAGGGGCGGGGTACGAGCAGTACTTC.

This chain uses TRBV11-2 with TRBJ2-2; D not resolved. The CDR3 covers 12 residues. Germline CDR1 is SGHAT and CDR2 is FQNNGV. The V end was cut by 6 bases, the J end by 3 bases, with 5 bases between. CDR3 protein: CASRLDTGELFF. The CDR3 DNA sequence: TGTGCCAGCAGACTCGACACCGGGGAGCTGTTTTTT.

A few counts support this clone. This chain links TRBV5-5 with TRBJ1-1; D might be TRBD1 (5 bases). Germline CDR1 and CDR2: SGHKS and YYEKEE (reference sequence). Trimming took 4 bases from V and 4 from J, leaving 17 bases between them. The CDR3 runs to 15 residues. In nucleotides, the CDR3 is TGTGCCAGCAGCCTAACCGCAACGGGGACCACTGAAGCTTTCTTT. It encodes CASSLTATGTTEAFF.

This sequence joins TRBV5-1 and TRBJ2-3; maybe TRBD1 (5 bases). The CDR3 length is 16 residues. Germline V CDR1 and CDR2: SGHRS, YFSETQ. Trimming cost V 0 bases and J 0 bases, with 11 bases left between them. The CDR3 coding sequence is TGCGCCAGCAGCTTGGTGGCCAGGGCAAGCACAGATACGCAGTATTTT. Translated: CASSLVARASTDTQYF.

The CDR3 sequence is CASSPTPPDEQYF. The CDR3 bases are TGTGCCAGCAGCCCCACCCCTCCTGACGAGCAGTACTTC. The chain carries TRBV9 and TRBJ2-7; D is unresolved. Germline V lookup: CDR1 SGDLS, CDR2 YYNGEE. Trimming took off 4 bases at V and 5 bases at J, with 13 bases between the two ends. This CDR3 has 13 residues.

The chain joins TRBV7-2 to TRBJ2-2, with unresolved D. The CDR3 length is 13 residues. Trimming pared 4 bases from V and 6 bases from J, leaving 9 bases between. Germline CDR1 is SGHTA and CDR2 is FQGNSA. CDR3 protein: CASSSRAPGELFF. CDR3 DNA sequence: TGTGCCAGCAGCTCCCGAGCACCCGGGGAGCTGTTTTTT.

J is TRBJ2-5 and V is TRBV7-3; 7 bases are shared with TRBD1. The germline V gene has CDR1 SGHTA and CDR2 FQGTGA. This CDR3 has 13 residues. V was pared by 2 bases and J by 5 bases, with 2 bases of the junction left unmatched. As DNA, the CDR3 is TGTGCCAGCAGCTTAGGCAGGGGGGAGACCCAGTACTTC. Encoded protein: CASSLGRGETQYF.

As regards this clone: At one end the junction does not follow the germline gene, possibly because of a read error. The rearrangement joins TRBV5-4 to TRBJ2-4; 9 bases match TRBD1. Germline loops: CDR1 SGHNT, CDR2 YYREEE (reference sequence). This CDR3 is 14 amino acids long. The CDR3 DNA reads as TGTGCCAGCAGCTACACCACGGGACAGGGCAACCAAATCTTC. Translation: CASSYTTGQGNQIF.

The chain employs TRBV4-3 and TRBJ2-3; 7 positions match TRBD2. The length of the CDR3 is 15 residues. V lost 3 bases and J lost 2; bases outside the gene matches: 5. Germline CDR1 is LGHNA and CDR2 is YSLEER. Written as DNA, the CDR3 is TGCGCCAGCAGCCACCGAGCGGGATTCACAGATACGCAGTATTTT. Protein product: CASSHRAGFTDTQYF.